A selection of T cell receptor beta chains follows, all from one sample in a study of shared clonotypes between healthy human individuals. Using immunoSEQ multiplex PCR, the repertoire was profiled, and TCRdb retains in-frame clones only, with some absent. The sample has 2 million to 2.5 million clones; about 93% are singletons. Material for sequencing was naive CD8+ T cells from PBMCs. The receptor set was obtained from a man in his late teens or twenties in good health. Some clones in this sample may be carry-over from other donors' samples. The CDR3 runs from the conserved cysteine through the conserved F or W. The D gene is left open where the match is weak.

v_call: TRBV2
d_call: -
j_call: TRBJ2-7
cdr3_aa: CASINYGGSYEQYF
cdr3_nt: TGTGCCAGCATCAATTATGGGGGTTCCTACGAGCAGTACTTC

v_call: TRBV27
d_call: TRBD2
j_call: TRBJ2-1
cdr3_aa: CASSPTSGYTSHNEQFF
cdr3_nt: TGTGCCAGCAGTCCGACTAGCGGGTACACCTCGCACAATGAGCAGTTCTTC

v_call: TRBV6-4
d_call: -
j_call: TRBJ2-1
cdr3_aa: CASSGRVLLPSSYNEQFF
cdr3_nt: TGTGCCAGCAGTGGTCGGGTCCTCCTCCCGAGCTCCTACAATGAGCAGTTCTTC

v_call: TRBV6-1
d_call: -
j_call: TRBJ2-7
cdr3_aa: CASRQVLFYEQYF
cdr3_nt: TGTGCCAGCAGACAGGTACTTTTTTACGAGCAGTACTTC

v_call: TRBV5-6
d_call: -
j_call: TRBJ1-5
cdr3_aa: CASSFYNQPQHF
cdr3_nt: TGTGCCAGCAGCTTCTACAATCAGCCCCAGCATTTT

v_call: TRBV13
d_call: -
j_call: TRBJ2-4
cdr3_aa: CASSLRPGGSKNIQYF
cdr3_nt: TGTGCCAGCAGCTTACGTCCCGGGGGATCCAAAAACATTCAGTACTTC

v_call: TRBV6-1
d_call: -
j_call: TRBJ2-4
cdr3_aa: CATNLWSVSYF
cdr3_nt: TGTGCCACCAACCTTTGGTCGGTTTCGTACTTC

v_call: TRBV27
d_call: TRBD2
j_call: TRBJ2-3
cdr3_aa: CASSFFSGGMGTTDTQYF
cdr3_nt: TGTGCCAGCAGTTTCTTTTCGGGGGGGATGGGTACTACAGATACGCAGTATTTT

v_call: TRBV2
d_call: -
j_call: TRBJ2-7
cdr3_aa: CASSEGGRREQYF
cdr3_nt: TGTGCCAGCAGTGAAGGAGGGAGGCGCGAGCAGTACTTC

v_call: TRBV7-9
d_call: -
j_call: TRBJ2-1
cdr3_aa: CASSSYPVRYNEQFF
cdr3_nt: TGTGCCAGCAGCTCTTACCCTGTCCGATACAATGAGCAGTTCTTC

v_call: TRBV4-1
d_call: -
j_call: TRBJ2-7
cdr3_aa: CASSQDPSVYEQYF
cdr3_nt: TGCGCCAGCAGCCAAGATCCCTCCGTCTACGAGCAGTACTTC

v_call: TRBV9
d_call: TRBD2
j_call: TRBJ2-7
cdr3_aa: CASSVDGGFGDEQYF
cdr3_nt: TGTGCCAGCAGCGTAGACGGGGGGTTTGGTGACGAGCAGTACTTC

v_call: TRBV5-4
d_call: -
j_call: TRBJ1-2
cdr3_aa: CASSYITDYGYTF
cdr3_nt: TGTGCCAGCAGCTATATAACGGATTATGGCTACACCTTC

v_call: TRBV28
d_call: -
j_call: TRBJ2-1
cdr3_aa: CASSAWLLSNNEQFF
cdr3_nt: TGTGCCAGCAGTGCGTGGCTTCTCTCCAACAATGAGCAGTTCTTC

v_call: TRBV9
d_call: TRBD2
j_call: TRBJ2-3
cdr3_aa: CASSLHTGTSKSDTQYF
cdr3_nt: TGTGCCAGCAGCCTCCACACCGGGACTAGCAAGTCAGATACGCAGTATTTT

v_call: TRBV13
d_call: TRBD1
j_call: TRBJ2-7
cdr3_aa: CASSAWDSGDEQYF
cdr3_nt: TGTGCCAGCAGCGCATGGGACAGTGGCGACGAGCAGTACTTC

v_call: TRBV7-9
d_call: -
j_call: TRBJ2-7
cdr3_aa: CASSLQGSEQYF
cdr3_nt: TGTGCCAGCAGCTTACAGGGTTCCGAGCAGTACTTC